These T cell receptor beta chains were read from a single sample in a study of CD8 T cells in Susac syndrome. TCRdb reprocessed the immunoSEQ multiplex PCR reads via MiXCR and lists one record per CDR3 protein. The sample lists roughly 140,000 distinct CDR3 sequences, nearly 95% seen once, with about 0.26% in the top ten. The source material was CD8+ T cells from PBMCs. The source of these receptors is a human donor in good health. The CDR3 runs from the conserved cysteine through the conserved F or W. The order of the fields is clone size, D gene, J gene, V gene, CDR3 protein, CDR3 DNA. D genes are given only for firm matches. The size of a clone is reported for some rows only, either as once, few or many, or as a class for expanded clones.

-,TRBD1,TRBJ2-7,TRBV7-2,CASTSFTTGTYEQYF,TGTGCCAGCACCTCTTTTACGACAGGGACCTACGAGCAGTACTTC
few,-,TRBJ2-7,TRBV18,CASSPPDSYEQYF,TGTGCCAGCTCACCACCGGACTCCTACGAGCAGTACTTC
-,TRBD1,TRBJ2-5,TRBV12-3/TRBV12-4,CASSPDRGEGETQYF,TGTGCCAGCAGTCCCGACAGGGGAGAGGGAGAGACCCAGTACTTC
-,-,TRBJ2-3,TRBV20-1,CSAVSLGYQRF,TGCAGTGCCGTCTCGCTGGGGTACCAACGTTTT
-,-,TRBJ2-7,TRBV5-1,CASSLDGIDEQYF,TGCGCCAGCAGCTTGGATGGAATCGACGAGCAGTACTTC
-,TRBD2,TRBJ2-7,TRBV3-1,CASSLDLGGNYEQYF,TGTGCCAGCAGCCTTGACCTGGGGGGGAACTACGAGCAGTACTTC
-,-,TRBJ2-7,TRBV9,CASSVSQGMGYYEQYF,TGTGCCAGCAGCGTATCTCAAGGCATGGGATACTACGAGCAGTACTTC
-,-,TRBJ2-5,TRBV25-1,CASRDTLQETQYF,TGTGCCAGCCGGGACACACTCCAAGAGACCCAGTACTTC
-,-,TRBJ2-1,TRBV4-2,CASSPSEGTGEQFF,TGTGCCAGCAGCCCCTCGGAGGGGACTGGGGAGCAGTTCTTC
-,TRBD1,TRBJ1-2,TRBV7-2,CASSPGTVSLGYTF,TGTGCCAGCAGCCCCGGGACAGTAAGTCTTGGCTACACCTTC
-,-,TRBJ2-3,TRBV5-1,CASSLPEDSLDTQYF,TGCGCCAGCAGCTTGCCAGAGGACAGCTTGGATACGCAGTATTTT
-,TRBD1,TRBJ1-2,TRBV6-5,CASSYSMQGGRNYGYTF,TGTGCCAGCAGTTACTCTATGCAGGGGGGTCGGAACTATGGCTACACCTTC
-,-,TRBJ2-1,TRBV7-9,CASSLPIGVPNYNEQFF,TGTGCCAGCAGCCTCCCCATCGGGGTACCCAACTACAATGAGCAGTTCTTC
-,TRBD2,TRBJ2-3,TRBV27,CASSPGLAESSTDTQYF,TGTGCCAGCAGTCCCGGACTAGCGGAGTCTAGCACAGATACGCAGTATTTT
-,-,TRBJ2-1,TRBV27,CASSFLHSYNEQFF,TGTGCCAGCAGTTTCCTCCACTCCTACAATGAGCAGTTCTTC
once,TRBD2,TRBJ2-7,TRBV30,CAWRRLAGPPYEQYF,TGTGCCTGGAGAAGGCTAGCGGGACCCCCCTACGAGCAGTACTTC
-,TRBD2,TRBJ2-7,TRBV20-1,CSARPSVAGALYEQYF,TGCAGTGCTAGGCCTTCGGTAGCGGGAGCATTATACGAGCAGTACTTC
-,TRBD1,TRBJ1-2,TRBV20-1,CSARGPNGYTF,TGCAGTGCCAGGGGGCCGAATGGCTACACCTTC
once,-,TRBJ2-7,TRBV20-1,CSASASSYEQYF,TGCAGTGCTAGCGCTAGCTCCTACGAGCAGTACTTC
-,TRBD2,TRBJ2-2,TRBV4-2,CASSLKRAGGGGELFF,TGTGCCAGCAGCCTCAAGAGAGCGGGAGGGGGCGGGGAGCTGTTTTTT
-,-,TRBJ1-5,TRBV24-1,CATSANSLNQPQHF,TGTGCCACCAGTGCGAACAGCCTAAATCAGCCCCAGCATTTT
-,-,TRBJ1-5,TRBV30,CAWSGGWTAEGWGSNQPQHF,TGTGCCTGGAGTGGAGGGTGGACAGCTGAAGGTTGGGGTAGCAATCAGCCCCAGCATTTT
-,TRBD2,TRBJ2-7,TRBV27,CASRSGRRYEQYF,TGTGCCAGCAGGAGCGGGAGACGATACGAGCAGTACTTC
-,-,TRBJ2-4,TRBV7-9,CASSSPRDIQYF,TGTGCCAGCAGCTCCCCGAGGGACATTCAGTACTTC
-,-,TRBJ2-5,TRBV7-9,CASTPTTQETQYF,TGTGCCAGCACCCCAACGACCCAAGAGACCCAGTACTTC
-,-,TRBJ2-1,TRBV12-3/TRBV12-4,CASSLALSGYNEQFF,TGTGCCAGCAGTTTGGCCCTTTCGGGATACAATGAGCAGTTCTTC
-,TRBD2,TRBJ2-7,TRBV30,CAWRGRPGTSGGIGQQYF,TGTGCCTGGAGGGGTCGCCCCGGGACTAGCGGGGGTATCGGGCAGCAGTACTTC
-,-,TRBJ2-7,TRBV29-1,CSVVLAAPYEQYF,TGCAGCGTTGTCTTAGCGGCCCCCTACGAGCAGTACTTC
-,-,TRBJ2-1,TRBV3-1,CASSPWTASSYNEQFF,TGTGCCAGCAGCCCGTGGACAGCAAGCTCCTACAATGAGCAGTTCTTC
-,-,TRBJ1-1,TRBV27,CASVSLSMNTEAFF,TGTGCCAGCGTTAGTTTGTCGATGAACACTGAAGCTTTCTTT
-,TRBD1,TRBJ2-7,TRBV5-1,CASSDEWTGDYEQYF,TGCGCCAGCAGCGACGAATGGACAGGGGACTACGAGCAGTACTTC
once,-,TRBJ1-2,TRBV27,CASSLTASNYGYTF,TGTGCCAGCAGTTTAACGGCATCTAACTATGGCTACACCTTC
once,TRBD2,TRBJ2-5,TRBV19,CASSTGLASQYF,TGTGCCAGTAGTACTGGACTAGCATCCCAGTACTTC
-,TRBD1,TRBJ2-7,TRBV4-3,CASSQDDDRVSEQYF,TGCGCCAGCAGCCAAGACGACGACAGGGTATCCGAGCAGTACTTC
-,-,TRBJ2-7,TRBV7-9,CASSLAVGTYDEQYF,TGTGCCAGCAGCTTAGCGGTAGGGACGTACGACGAGCAGTACTTC
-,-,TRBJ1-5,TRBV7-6,CASSLEAGWGQPQHF,TGTGCCAGCAGCTTAGAGGCCGGGTGGGGGCAGCCCCAGCATTTT
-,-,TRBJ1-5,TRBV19,CASSIILGNQPQHF,TGTGCCAGTAGTATAATATTAGGGAATCAGCCCCAGCATTTT
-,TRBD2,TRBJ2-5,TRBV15,CATSRDRRESETQYF,TGTGCCACCAGCAGAGACCGGCGGGAGAGTGAGACCCAGTACTTC
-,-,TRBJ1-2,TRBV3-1,CASSQDIDSNYGYTF,TGTGCCAGCAGCCAAGACATTGACAGTAACTATGGCTACACCTTC
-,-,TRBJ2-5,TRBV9,CASSGSQGWETQYF,TGTGCCAGCAGCGGATCCCAAGGCTGGGAGACCCAGTACTTC
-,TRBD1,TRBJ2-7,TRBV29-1,CSVPGQVSSYEQYF,TGCAGCGTTCCGGGACAGGTATCCTCCTACGAGCAGTACTTC
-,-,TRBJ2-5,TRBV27,CASSWDQETQYF,TGTGCCAGCAGTTGGGACCAAGAGACCCAGTACTTC
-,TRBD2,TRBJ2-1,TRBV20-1,CSGLAGPYNEQFF,TGCAGTGGGCTAGCGGGGCCCTACAATGAGCAGTTCTTC
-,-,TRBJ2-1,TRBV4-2,CASSQRGSGTGVMDEQFF,TGTGCCAGCAGCCAAAGGGGGAGCGGGACCGGGGTTATGGATGAGCAGTTCTTC
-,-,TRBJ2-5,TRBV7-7,CASSLIVSETQYF,TGTGCCAGCAGCTTAATTGTGTCCGAGACCCAGTACTTC
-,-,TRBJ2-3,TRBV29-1,CSVGGAREDTQYF,TGCAGCGTTGGTGGGGCCAGGGAAGATACGCAGTATTTT
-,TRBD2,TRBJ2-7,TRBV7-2,CASSFERGSYEQYF,TGTGCCAGCAGCTTTGAGCGGGGTTCCTACGAGCAGTACTTC